These 20 T cell receptor beta chains were all obtained from the same sample, sequenced in a study of cytomegalovirus exposure and HLA in healthy donors. PCR amplification relied on 60 Vbeta primers (plus 13 Jbeta primers). Method: immunoSEQ multiplex PCR; TCRdb's copy keeps in-frame clones and lacks some. The sample includes 150,000 to 200,000 clones, 77% of them seen just once. The sample comprised PBMCs. The receptors shown here come from a woman aged 30 to 39 in good health and CMV-seropositive.

The chain employs TRBV6-1 and TRBJ2-7; D is possibly TRBD2 (6 bases). CDR1 and CDR2 (germline): MNHNS, SASEGT. The CDR3 is 16 residues long. Trimming stripped 3 bases from V and 0 bases from J, with 15 bases between. CDR3 region: CASSDLGGGSSYEQYF. CDR3 bases: TGTGCCAGCAGTGATCTGGGTGGAGGGAGCTCCTACGAGCAGTACTTC.

The CDR3 DNA sequence: TGCGCCAGCAGCCAAGATCACAGGGGGGCGGACTATGGCTACACCTTC. Encoded protein: CASSQDHRGADYGYTF. This chain joins TRBV4-3 and TRBJ1-2, with 8 nucleotides matching TRBD1. This CDR3 has 16 amino acids. Germline loops: CDR1 LGHNA, CDR2 YSLEER. Germline trimming cut 0 bases from V and 3 bases from J; bases unmatched to any gene: 6.

The chain joins TRBV4-1 to TRBJ2-1; 7 bases line up with TRBD2. The CDR3 is 16 amino acids. J lost 4 bases, V lost 4 bases, and 10 bases had no gene match. The germline gives CDR1 MGHRA, CDR2 YSYEKL. The CDR3 DNA is TGCGCCAGCAGCCCCACTCCTAGCGGTACTTACAATGAGCAGTTCTTC. Residues: CASSPTPSGTYNEQFF.

The V gene is TRBV11-2, the J gene TRBJ2-7; the D gene is possibly TRBD1 (5 bases). V lost 8 bases and J 6 bases, leaving 17 bases between the germline ends. This CDR3 has 13 amino acids. Germline CDR1 is SGHAT and CDR2 is FQNNGV. The CDR3 DNA follows: TGTGCCAGCGCCGTTGGGGCACCCGTCGAGCAGTACTTC. Translation: CASAVGAPVEQYF.

The chain has TRBV7-9 and TRBJ1-3; TRBD1 aligns across 7 bases. The V gene's germline CDR1 is SEHNR and CDR2 FQNEAQ (reference sequence). J lost 7 bases, V lost 8 bases, and 8 bases had no gene match. The CDR3 has 13 residues. The CDR3 nucleotides read TGTGCCAGCGCCGCAGGGGGAAGCAACACCATATATTTT. Its protein is CASAAGGSNTIYF.

Only a few counts were recorded for this clone. The genes are TRBV30 and TRBJ2-1, with TRBD2 matching over 11 bases. The J segment lost 7 bases and the V segment lost 5 bases, leaving 10 bases of the junction unmatched. Germline V CDR1 and CDR2: GTSNPN, SVGIG (reference sequence). The CDR3 loop spans 15 amino acids. The CDR3 DNA follows: TGTGCCTGGCAAATAGCGGGAGGGCCGGGGAATGAGCAGTTCTTC. Translation: CAWQIAGGPGNEQFF.

This clone was seen a single time. J is TRBJ2-1 and V is TRBV7-6, with D tentatively TRBD2 (6 bases). The length of the CDR3 is 15 residues. Germline V gives CDR1 SGHVS, CDR2 FNYEAQ. Trimming left V 1 base short and J 2 bases short, with 9 bases between. For the CDR3, the DNA is TGTGCCAGCAGCTTAGGCGGCGGGGCCTACAATGAGCAGTTCTTC. It codes for CASSLGGGAYNEQFF.

The genes are TRBV6-5 and TRBJ1-6; TRBD1 matches at 8 bases. CDR3 size: 13 residues. J gave up 9 bases and V 7 bases, and 5 bases lay outside the gene matches. Germline V gives CDR1 MNHEY, CDR2 SVGAGI. The CDR3 protein is CASTRGLGSPLHF. CDR3 nucleotide sequence: TGTGCCAGCACCAGGGGGCTTGGTTCACCCCTCCACTTT.

In DNA form, the CDR3 reads TGTGCCAGCAGCTTGGACAGGGCGGGCGGGGAGCTGTTTTTT. Its translation: CASSLDRAGGELFF. This sequence joins TRBV7-3 and TRBJ2-2; TRBD1 aligns across 8 bases. Germline values: CDR1 SGHTA, CDR2 FQGTGA. CDR3 length: 14 amino acids. V trimming: 3 bases; J trimming: 7 bases; junction bases outside the gene matches: 4.

This chain joins TRBV5-1 and TRBJ1-4; TRBD1 might be the D (5 bases). This CDR3 region has 17 residues. V dropped 3 bases and J dropped 2 bases, with 17 bases sitting between them. Germline CDR1 and CDR2: SGHRS and YFSETQ. The CDR3 is CASSSLGVRGTNEKLFF. The CDR3, as DNA: TGCGCCAGCAGCTCCCTGGGTGTCCGGGGGACTAATGAAAAACTGTTTTTT. The whole variable domain, filled in from reference TRBV5-1 and TRBJ1-4, reads KAGVTQTPRYLIKTRGQQVTLSCSPISGHRSVSWYQQTPGQGLQFLFEYFSETQRNKGNFPGRFSGRQFSNSRSEMNVSTLELGDSALYLCASSSLGVRGTNEKLFFGSGTQLSVL.

V and J are TRBV7-8 and TRBJ2-5, with 9 bases aligning to TRBD2. Trimming at V came to 3 bases and at J to 2 bases, leaving 7 bases not matched to a gene. The CDR3 sequence is 16 residues long. CDR1 SGHVS and CDR2 FQNEAQ come from the germline V gene. This CDR3 reads CASSLYPSGVQETQYF. CDR3 in DNA: TGTGCCAGCAGCTTGTACCCTAGCGGGGTACAAGAGACCCAGTACTTC.

This sequence joins TRBV5-1 and TRBJ1-1; 7 bases match TRBD1. The junction had 4 bases not matched to a gene; V was cut back by 2 bases and J by 0 bases. In germline, CDR1 is SGHRS, CDR2 YFSETQ. The CDR3 sequence is 15 residues long. CDR3 loop: CASSLQGKMNTEAFF. The DNA for the CDR3 is TGCGCCAGCAGCTTACAGGGGAAGATGAACACTGAAGCTTTCTTT. Variable domain in full (rest from reference TRBV5-1 and TRBJ1-1): KAGVTQTPRYLIKTRGQQVTLSCSPISGHRSVSWYQQTPGQGLQFLFEYFSETQRNKGNFPGRFSGRQFSNSRSEMNVSTLELGDSALYLCASSLQGKMNTEAFFGQGTRLTVV.

A few counts support this clone. The chain combines TRBV6-6 with TRBJ2-5; TRBD1 matches 7 bases. This CDR3 comprises 16 residues. CDR1 is MNHNY and CDR2 is SVGAGI in the germline V gene (reference sequence). V lost 6 bases to trimming and J lost 4 bases; unmatched junction nucleotides: 14. CDR3 loop: CASSLPRQGRGETQYF. The DNA for the CDR3 is TGTGCCAGCAGCCTCCCCAGACAGGGTAGGGGAGAGACCCAGTACTTC.

The genes are TRBV5-1 and TRBJ2-3, with D unresolved. The CDR3 contains 15 residues. V lost 2 bases and J lost 0, with 10 bases in between. Germline V lookup: CDR1 SGHRS, CDR2 YFSETQ. CDR3 sequence reads: CASSLADISTDTQYF. The CDR3 DNA sequence: TGCGCCAGCAGCTTAGCCGACATTAGCACAGATACGCAGTATTTT.

The rearrangement joins TRBV2 to TRBJ2-7; D might be TRBD2 (5 bases). The CDR3 is 16 amino acids. CDR1 and CDR2 from the germline V gene are SNHLY and FYNNEI. Trimming removed 2 bases from V and 0 bases from J, with 14 bases in between. CDR3 sequence reads: CASSESGWQSSYEQYF. CDR3 bases: TGTGCCAGCAGTGAAAGCGGCTGGCAAAGCTCCTACGAGCAGTACTTC.

The rearrangement links TRBV19 to TRBJ1-3, with D uncertain. Germline assignment: CDR1 LNHDA and CDR2 SQIVND (reference sequence). This CDR3 is built from 13 residues. CDR3 nucleotide sequence: TGTTTGACCCATGGACTCTCAGGAAACACCATATATTTT. Translated: CLTHGLSGNTIYF.

V gene TRBV6-1 combines with J gene TRBJ2-3; 11 bases fit TRBD2. Germline loops: CDR1 MNHNS, CDR2 SASEGT. Trimming at V came to 6 bases and at J to 1 base, leaving 3 bases not matched to a gene. The CDR3 is 15 residues long. DNA of the CDR3: TGTGCCAGCAGCACGGGACTAGCGGGCACAGATACGCAGTATTTT. Protein sequence: CASSTGLAGTDTQYF.

This chain connects TRBV10-3 to TRBJ2-3; possible D gene TRBD2, 5 bases. This CDR3 spans 11 amino acids. Germline values: CDR1 ENHRY, CDR2 SYGVKD. Trimming pared 6 bases from V and 12 bases from J, leaving 13 bases between. Here the CDR3 reads CAISAGEGQYF. The CDR3 nucleotides are TGTGCCATCAGCGCGGGTGAGGGCCAGTATTTT.

V gene TRBV10-3 combines with J gene TRBJ2-1; 13 nucleotides match TRBD2. The germline gives CDR1 ENHRY, CDR2 SYGVKD. This CDR3 has 16 amino acids. V trimming: 3 bases; J trimming: 7 bases; junction bases outside the gene matches: 6. The CDR3 DNA follows: TGTGCCATCAGTGAACCGGGACTAGCGGGAACGAATGAGCAGTTCTTC. Translation: CAISEPGLAGTNEQFF.

This clone came up once. This chain connects TRBV28 to TRBJ1-2, with D uncertain. V lost 7 bases and J 6 bases, leaving 18 bases between the germline ends. The CDR3 runs 14 residues. CDR1 and CDR2 from the germline V gene are MDHEN and SYDVKM. The CDR3, as DNA: TGTGCCAGCAACCGAGGGAGGGAAACGGATGGCTACACCTTC. Translated: CASNRGRETDGYTF.